The clone carrying this T cell receptor (beta chain) was observed a few times. Clones were read by immunoSEQ multiplex PCR, and TCRdb kept only the in-frame ones, dropping some. This sample has about 210,000 clones, with over 70% found just once. V dropped 2 bases and J dropped 3 bases, with 10 bases sitting between them. Germline lookup yields CDR1 KGHSH and CDR2 LQKENI. CDR3 size: 14 residues. The data derive from a study of blood T cell repertoires in COVID-19. V usage is TRBV18 and J usage is TRBJ1-1, with TRBD1 as a possible D gene (5 bases). Sequenced material: peripheral blood. The TCR sequence derives from a man between 45 and 60 years old with active or convalescent COVID-19. The CDR3 DNA sequence: TGTGCCAGCTCACCAGACCAGGGATACACTGAAGCTTTCTTT. It is translated as CASSPDQGYTEAFF.